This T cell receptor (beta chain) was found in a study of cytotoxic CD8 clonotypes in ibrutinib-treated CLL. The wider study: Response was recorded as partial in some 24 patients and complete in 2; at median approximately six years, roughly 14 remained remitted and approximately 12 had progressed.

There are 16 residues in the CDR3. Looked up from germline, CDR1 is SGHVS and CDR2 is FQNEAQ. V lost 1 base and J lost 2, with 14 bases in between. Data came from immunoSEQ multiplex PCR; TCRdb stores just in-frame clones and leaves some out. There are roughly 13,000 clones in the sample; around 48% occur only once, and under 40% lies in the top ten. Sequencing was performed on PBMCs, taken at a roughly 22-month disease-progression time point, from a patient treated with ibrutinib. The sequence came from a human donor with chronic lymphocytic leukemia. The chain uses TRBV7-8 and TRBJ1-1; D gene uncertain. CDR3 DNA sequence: TGTGCCAGCAGCTTAGATCGGACGGGCTTCAACACTGAAGCTTTCTTT. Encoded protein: CASSLDRTGFNTEAFF.